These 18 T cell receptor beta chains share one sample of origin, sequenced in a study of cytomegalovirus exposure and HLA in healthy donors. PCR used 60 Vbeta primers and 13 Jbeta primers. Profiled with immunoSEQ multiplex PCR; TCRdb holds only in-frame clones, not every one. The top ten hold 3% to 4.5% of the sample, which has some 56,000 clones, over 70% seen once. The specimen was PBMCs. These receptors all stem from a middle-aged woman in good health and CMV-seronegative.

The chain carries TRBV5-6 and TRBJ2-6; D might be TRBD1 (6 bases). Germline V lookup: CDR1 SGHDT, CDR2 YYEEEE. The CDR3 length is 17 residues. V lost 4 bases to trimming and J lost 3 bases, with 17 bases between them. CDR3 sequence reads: CASSPGAGVGGANVLTF. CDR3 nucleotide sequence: TGTGCCAGCAGCCCCGGGGCAGGGGTGGGTGGGGCCAACGTCCTGACTTTC.

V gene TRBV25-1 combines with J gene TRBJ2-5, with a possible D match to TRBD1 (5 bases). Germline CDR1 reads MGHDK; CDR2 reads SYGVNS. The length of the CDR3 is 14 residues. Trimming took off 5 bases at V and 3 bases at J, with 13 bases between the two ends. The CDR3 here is CASSSSPTEETQYF. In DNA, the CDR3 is TGTGCCAGCAGTAGCTCGCCGACAGAAGAGACCCAGTACTTC.

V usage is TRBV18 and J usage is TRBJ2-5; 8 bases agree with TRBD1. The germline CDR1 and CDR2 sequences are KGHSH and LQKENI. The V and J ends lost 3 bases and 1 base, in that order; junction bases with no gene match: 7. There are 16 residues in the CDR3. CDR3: CASSPQRTGRQETQYF. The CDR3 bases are TGTGCCAGCTCACCGCAACGGACAGGGCGCCAAGAGACCCAGTACTTC.

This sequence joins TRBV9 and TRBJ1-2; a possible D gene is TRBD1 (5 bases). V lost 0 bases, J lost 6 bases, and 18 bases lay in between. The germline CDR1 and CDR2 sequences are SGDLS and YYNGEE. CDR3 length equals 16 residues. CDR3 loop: CASSVVLAGRGDGYTF. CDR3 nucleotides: TGTGCCAGCAGCGTAGTACTTGCAGGGCGGGGCGATGGCTACACCTTC. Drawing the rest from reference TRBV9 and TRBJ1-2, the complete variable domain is DSGVTQTPKHLITATGQRVTLRCSPRSGDLSVYWYQQSLDQGLQFLIQYYNGEERAKGNILERFSAQQFPDLHSELNLSSLELGDSALYFCASSVVLAGRGDGYTFGSGTRLTVV.

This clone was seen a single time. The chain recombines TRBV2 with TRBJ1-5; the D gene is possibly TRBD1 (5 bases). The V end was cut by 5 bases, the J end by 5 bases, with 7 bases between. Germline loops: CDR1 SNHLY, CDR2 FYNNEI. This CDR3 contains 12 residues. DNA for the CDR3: TGTGCCAGCAGTAAACAGGATCAGCCCCAGCATTTT. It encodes CASSKQDQPQHF.

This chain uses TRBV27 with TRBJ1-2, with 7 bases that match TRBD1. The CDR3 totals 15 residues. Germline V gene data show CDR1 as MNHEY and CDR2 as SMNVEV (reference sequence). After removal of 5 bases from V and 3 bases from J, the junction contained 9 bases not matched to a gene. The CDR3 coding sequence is TGTGCCAGCAGTCTATACAGGGGACCTGACTATGGCTACACCTTC. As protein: CASSLYRGPDYGYTF.

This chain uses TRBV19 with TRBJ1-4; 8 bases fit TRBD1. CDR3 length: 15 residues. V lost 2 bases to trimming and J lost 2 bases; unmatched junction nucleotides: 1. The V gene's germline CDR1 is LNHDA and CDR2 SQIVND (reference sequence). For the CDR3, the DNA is TGTGCCAGTAGTATAAGGACAGGGACTAATGAAAAACTGTTTTTT. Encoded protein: CASSIRTGTNEKLFF. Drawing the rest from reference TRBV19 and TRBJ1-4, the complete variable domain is DGGITQSPKYLFRKEGQNVTLSCEQNLNHDAMYWYRQDPGQGLRLIYYSQIVNDFQKGDIAEGYSVSREKKESFPLTVTSAQKNPTAFYLCASSIRTGTNEKLFFGSGTQLSVL.

The CDR3 DNA sequence: TGTGCCAGCAGGGGGGGACAGAGCACAGATACGCAGTATTTT. Translation gives CASRGGQSTDTQYF. The rearrangement joins TRBV6-1 to TRBJ2-3, with D possibly being TRBD1 (7 bases). V shed 6 bases and J shed 0 bases, with 10 bases lying between them. CDR3 length: 14 residues. Germline V gene lookup returns CDR1 MNHNS and CDR2 SASEGT.

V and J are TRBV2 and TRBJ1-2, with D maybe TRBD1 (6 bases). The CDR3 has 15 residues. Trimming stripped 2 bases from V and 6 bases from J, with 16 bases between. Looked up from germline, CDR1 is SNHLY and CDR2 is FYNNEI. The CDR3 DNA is TGTGCCAGCAGTGAATTGGGGCAGGGGCCGGATGGCTACACCTTC. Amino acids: CASSELGQGPDGYTF. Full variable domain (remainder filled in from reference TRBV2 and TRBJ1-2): EPEVTQTPSHQVTQMGQEVILRCVPISNHLYFYWYRQILGQKVEFLVSFYNNEISEKSEIFDDQFSVERPDGSNFTLKIRSTKLEDSAMYFCASSELGQGPDGYTFGSGTRLTVV.

CDR3 protein: CASSPISTDTQYF. In nucleotides, the CDR3 is TGTGCCAGCAGTCCCATTAGCACAGATACGCAGTATTTT. The chain has TRBV27 and TRBJ2-3; D is undetermined. This CDR3 has 13 residues. Trimming left V 5 bases short and J 0 bases short, with 6 bases between. CDR1 MNHEY and CDR2 SMNVEV come from the germline V gene (reference sequence).

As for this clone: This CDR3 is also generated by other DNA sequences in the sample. The CDR3 sequence: CASSPGQGPDTQYF. The CDR3 nucleotides are TGTGCCAGCAGCCCGGGACAGGGGCCAGATACGCAGTATTTT. V and J are TRBV5-4 and TRBJ2-3, with 10 bases fitting TRBD1. Germline CDR1 and CDR2: SGHNT and YYREEE (reference sequence). The CDR3 loop spans 14 amino acids. V was clipped by 4 bases and J by 4 bases; unmatched bases: 3.

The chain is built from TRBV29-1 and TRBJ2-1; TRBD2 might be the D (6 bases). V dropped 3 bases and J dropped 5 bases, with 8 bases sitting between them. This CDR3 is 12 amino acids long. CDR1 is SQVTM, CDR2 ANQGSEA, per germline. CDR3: CSVDSGDNEQFF. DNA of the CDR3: TGCAGCGTTGACTCGGGGGACAATGAGCAGTTCTTC.

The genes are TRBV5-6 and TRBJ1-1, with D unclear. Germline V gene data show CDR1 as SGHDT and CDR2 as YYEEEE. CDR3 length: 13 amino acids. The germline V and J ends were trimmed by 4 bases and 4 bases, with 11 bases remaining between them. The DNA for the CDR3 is TGTGCCAGCAGCCTCATAGGCGGCACTGAAGCTTTCTTT. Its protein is CASSLIGGTEAFF.

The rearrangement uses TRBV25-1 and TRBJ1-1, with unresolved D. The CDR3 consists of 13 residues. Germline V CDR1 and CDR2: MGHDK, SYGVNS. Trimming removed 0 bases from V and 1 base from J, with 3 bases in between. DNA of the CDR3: TGTGCCAGCAGTGAATACAGGAACACTGAAGCTTTCTTT. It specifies CASSEYRNTEAFF.

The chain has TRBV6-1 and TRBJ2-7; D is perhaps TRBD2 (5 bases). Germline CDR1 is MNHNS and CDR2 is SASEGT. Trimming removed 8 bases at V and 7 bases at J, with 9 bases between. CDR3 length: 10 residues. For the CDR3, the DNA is TGTGCCAGCGGCGGGCCAGAGCAGTACTTC. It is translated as CASGGPEQYF.

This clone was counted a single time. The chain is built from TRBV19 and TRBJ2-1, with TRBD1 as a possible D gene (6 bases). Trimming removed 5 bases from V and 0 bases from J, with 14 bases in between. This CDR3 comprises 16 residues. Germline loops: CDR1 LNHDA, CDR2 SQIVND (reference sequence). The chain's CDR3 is CASSPDRSSSYNEQFF. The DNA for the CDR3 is TGTGCCAGTAGTCCTGACAGGTCGAGCTCCTACAATGAGCAGTTCTTC. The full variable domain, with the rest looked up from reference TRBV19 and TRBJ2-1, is DGGITQSPKYLFRKEGQNVTLSCEQNLNHDAMYWYRQDPGQGLRLIYYSQIVNDFQKGDIAEGYSVSREKKESFPLTVTSAQKNPTAFYLCASSPDRSSSYNEQFFGPGTRLTVL.

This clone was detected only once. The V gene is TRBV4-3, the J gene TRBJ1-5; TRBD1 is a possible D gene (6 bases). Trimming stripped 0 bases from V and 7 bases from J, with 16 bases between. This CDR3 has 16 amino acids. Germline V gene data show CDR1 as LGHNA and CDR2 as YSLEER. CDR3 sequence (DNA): TGCGCCAGCAGCCAAGATTTCGCGGCAGGGGCCCAGCCCCAGCATTTT. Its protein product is CASSQDFAAGAQPQHF.

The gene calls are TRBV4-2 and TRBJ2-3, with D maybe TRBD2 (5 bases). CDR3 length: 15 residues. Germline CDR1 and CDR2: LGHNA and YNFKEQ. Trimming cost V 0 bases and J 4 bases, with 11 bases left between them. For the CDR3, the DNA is TGTGCCAGCAGCCAAGATATCCTAGCTGCAGATACGCAGTATTTT. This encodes CASSQDILAADTQYF.